This T cell receptor (beta chain) was captured in a study of cytomegalovirus exposure and HLA in healthy donors. Notes on the study in general: As confirmed in vitro, three CMV-associated chains were specific for CMV antigens. Excluded were some V segments that proved indistinguishable, including TRBV6-2 and TRBV6-3.

Turning to this clone: What it binds is not known.

PCR employed 60 Vbeta and 13 Jbeta primers. Assay used: immunoSEQ multiplex PCR; TCRdb lists only in-frame clones, some missing. This sample has around 160,000 clones; about 80% occur once, and the top ten carry about a tenth. CDR1 LNHDA and CDR2 SQIVND come from the germline V gene (reference sequence). V shed 2 bases and J shed 0 bases, with 10 bases lying between them. This CDR3 is built from 16 residues. Sequencing input: PBMCs. The genes are TRBV19 and TRBJ2-2; a possible D gene is TRBD1 (6 bases). This clonotype originated in a man between 18 and 35 years old in good health and CMV-seropositive. CDR3 protein: CASSIHNRANTGELFF. The CDR3 DNA sequence: TGTGCCAGTAGTATACACAACAGGGCGAACACCGGGGAGCTGTTTTTT.